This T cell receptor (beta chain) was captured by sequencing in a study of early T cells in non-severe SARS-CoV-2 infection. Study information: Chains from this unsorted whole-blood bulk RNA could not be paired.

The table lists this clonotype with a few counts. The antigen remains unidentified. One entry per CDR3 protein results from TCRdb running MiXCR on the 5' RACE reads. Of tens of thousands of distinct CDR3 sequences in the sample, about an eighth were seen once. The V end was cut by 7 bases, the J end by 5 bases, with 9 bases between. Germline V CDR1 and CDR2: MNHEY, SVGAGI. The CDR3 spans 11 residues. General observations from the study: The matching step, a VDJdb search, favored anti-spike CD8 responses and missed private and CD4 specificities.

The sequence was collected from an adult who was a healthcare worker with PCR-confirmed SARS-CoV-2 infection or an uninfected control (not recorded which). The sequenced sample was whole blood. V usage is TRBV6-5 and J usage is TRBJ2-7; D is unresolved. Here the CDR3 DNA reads TGTGCCAGCACCGCTAACCACGAGCAGTACTTC. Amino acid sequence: CASTANHEQYF.